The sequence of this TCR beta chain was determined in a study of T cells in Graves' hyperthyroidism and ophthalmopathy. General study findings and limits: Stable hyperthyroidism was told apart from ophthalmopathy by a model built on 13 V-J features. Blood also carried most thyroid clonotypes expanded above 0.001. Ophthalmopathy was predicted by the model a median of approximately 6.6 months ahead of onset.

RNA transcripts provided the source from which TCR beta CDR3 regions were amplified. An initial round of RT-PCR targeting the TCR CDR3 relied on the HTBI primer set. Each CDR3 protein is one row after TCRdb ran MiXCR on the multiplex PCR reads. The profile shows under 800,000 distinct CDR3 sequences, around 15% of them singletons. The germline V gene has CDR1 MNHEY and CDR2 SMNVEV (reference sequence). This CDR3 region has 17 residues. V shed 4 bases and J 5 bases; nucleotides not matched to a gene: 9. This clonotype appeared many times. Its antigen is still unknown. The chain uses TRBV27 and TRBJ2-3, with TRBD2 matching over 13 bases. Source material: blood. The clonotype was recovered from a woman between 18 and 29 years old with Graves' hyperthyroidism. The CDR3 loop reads CASSSLGLAGVGDTQYF. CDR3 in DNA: TGTGCCAGCAGTTCCCTCGGACTAGCGGGAGTGGGAGATACGCAGTATTTT.